This TCR beta chain is from a study of OX40 agonist ivuxolimab in advanced cancers. The table came from immunoSEQ multiplex PCR; TCRdb's copy has only in-frame clones and leaves some out. Here the sample spans about 55,000 clones, roughly 90% being singletons. V was clipped by 7 bases and J by 6 bases, with 18 bases between them. The germline CDR1 and CDR2 sequences are SNHLY and FYNNEI. The CDR3 has 14 residues. The chain employs TRBV2 and TRBJ1-1, with D perhaps matching TRBD1 (6 bases). The material sequenced was CD4+ or CD8+ T cells sorted from blood, taken in a trial of the OX40 agonist ivuxolimab. The source is an adult with an advanced solid tumor such as melanoma, head and neck, liver or kidney cancer. CDR3 coding DNA: TGTGCCAGCACCCCAGGGAGGGGGGCTGCTGAAGCTTTCTTT. Protein sequence: CASTPGRGAAEAFF.